What follows are 19 T cell receptor beta chains derived from one specimen sequenced in a study of blood T cell repertoires in COVID-19. The protocol was immunoSEQ multiplex PCR, while the TCRdb copy is restricted to in-frame clones and leaves out a portion. The sample includes 200,000 or so clones, 70% to 90% of them seen just once. The sequenced sample consisted of peripheral blood. These receptors originate from a man in his thirties or forties with COVID-19, enrolled during active disease.

The chain joins TRBV23-1 to TRBJ2-7, with 11 bases lining up with TRBD1. TRBV23-1 has ORF status, its function being uncertain. The CDR3 totals 17 residues. V shed 4 bases and J 3 bases; nucleotides not matched to a gene: 11. As DNA, the CDR3 is TGCGCCAGCAGTCTCCGCTGGACAGGGGGCCGGTGCTACGAGCAGTACTTC. Translated, it gives CASSLRWTGGRCYEQYF.

The genes are TRBV19 and TRBJ2-7; possible D gene TRBD1, 6 bases. V shed 5 bases and J shed 2 bases, with 10 bases lying between them. There are 13 residues in the CDR3. In germline, CDR1 is LNHDA, CDR2 SQIVND (reference sequence). CDR3 loop: CASSGQYAYEQYF. The CDR3 DNA reads as TGTGCCAGTAGTGGACAGTATGCCTACGAGCAGTACTTC.

V is TRBV7-2 and J is TRBJ1-2; D possibly corresponds to TRBD1 (5 bases). Germline CDR1 SGHTA, CDR2 FQGNSA. The ends were cut back, 5 bases at V and 0 bases at J, with 13 bases in the middle. This CDR3 region has 15 residues. DNA of the CDR3: TGTGCCAGCAGCCCAGGGACTTCAGCTAACTATGGCTACACCTTC. Translated: CASSPGTSANYGYTF.

V is TRBV25-1 and J is TRBJ1-4, with D unresolved. Trimming removed 5 bases at V and 7 bases at J, with 17 bases between. The CDR3 sequence is 15 residues long. The germline CDR1 and CDR2 sequences are MGHDK and SYGVNS. CDR3 sequence reads: CASSHRVQLGEKLFF. The DNA of the CDR3 is TGTGCCAGCAGTCACAGAGTCCAACTAGGTGAAAAACTGTTTTTT.

This chain links TRBV12-3 or TRBV12-4 with TRBJ2-7; possible D gene TRBD2, 5 bases. The V and J ends lost 8 bases and 6 bases respectively, with 14 bases between them. The CDR3 is 12 amino acids. The CDR3 sequence is CASPRRGCEQYF. The CDR3 DNA sequence: TGTGCCAGCCCCCGTCGGGGATGCGAGCAGTACTTC.

V is TRBV19 and J is TRBJ1-2, with 8 positions matching TRBD1. CDR1 and CDR2 (germline): LNHDA, SQIVND (reference sequence). V was pared by 5 bases and J by 4 bases, with 3 bases of the junction left unmatched. The CDR3 totals 13 residues. In DNA, the CDR3 is TGTGCCAGTAGTCAGGGGGCGGGCTATGGCTACACCTTC. Translation gives CASSQGAGYGYTF. Combining the CDR3 with reference TRBV19 and TRBJ1-2 gives the whole variable domain DGGITQSPKYLFRKEGQNVTLSCEQNLNHDAMYWYRQDPGQGLRLIYYSQIVNDFQKGDIAEGYSVSREKKESFPLTVTSAQKNPTAFYLCASSQGAGYGYTFGSGTRLTVV.

The chain carries TRBV10-3 and TRBJ1-1, with D perhaps TRBD1 (6 bases). CDR1 is ENHRY, CDR2 SYGVKD, per germline. The CDR3 has 13 residues. Trimming cost V 7 bases and J 5 bases, with 14 bases left between them. CDR3 sequence reads: CAITYREGTEAFF. CDR3 nucleotides: TGTGCCATCACCTACAGGGAGGGGACTGAAGCTTTCTTT.

The chain uses TRBV21-1 and TRBJ1-5; no DNA check was done on the table's D call, TRBD1. TRBV21-1 is a listed pseudogene. CDR3 size: 20 residues. CDR3 bases: TGTGCCAGCAGCCTCCGACAGGGGGTCCCCACGCTCGAGGGCAATCAGCCCCAGCATTTT. Protein sequence: CASSLRQGVPTLEGNQPQHF.

The sample holds one count of this clone. The chain carries TRBV18 and TRBJ1-2; D perhaps matches TRBD1 (5 bases). The CDR3 extends over 13 amino acids. The V gene lost 2 bases and the J gene lost 2 bases, with 6 bases spanning the gap. Germline CDR1 is KGHSH and CDR2 is LQKENI. DNA for the CDR3: TGTGCCAGCTCACCAGACAGCAACTATGGCTACACCTTC. Translated, it gives CASSPDSNYGYTF.

The V call is TRBV2, the J call TRBJ1-3; no clear D gene. Germline V gene sequence: CDR1 SNHLY, CDR2 FYNNEI. Trimming removed 2 bases at V and 4 bases at J, with 9 bases between. There are 14 residues in the CDR3. CDR3 sequence: CASSEQILGNTIYF. The CDR3 nucleotides are TGTGCCAGCAGTGAACAGATCCTGGGAAACACCATATATTTT.

The chain employs TRBV9 and TRBJ1-2, with D tentatively TRBD1 (6 bases). CDR1 SGDLS and CDR2 YYNGEE come from the germline V gene. This CDR3 is 15 amino acids long. The V and J ends lost 3 bases and 3 bases respectively, with 15 bases between them. The DNA for the CDR3 is TGTGCCAGCAGCGCAAACAGGGTAAAGGACTATGGCTACACCTTC. Its translation is CASSANRVKDYGYTF.

V and J are TRBV6-1 and TRBJ1-5; TRBD1 might be the D (6 bases). V gave up 0 bases and J gave up 3 bases, with 9 bases separating them. The germline gives CDR1 MNHNS, CDR2 SASEGT. The CDR3 extends over 15 amino acids. This CDR3 reads CASSEARGSNQPQHF. The CDR3 coding sequence is TGTGCCAGCAGTGAAGCTAGGGGGTCCAATCAGCCCCAGCATTTT.

The chain uses TRBV4-2 and TRBJ2-3, with 13 nucleotides matching TRBD2. CDR3 length equals 18 residues. Looked up from germline, CDR1 is LGHNA and CDR2 is YNFKEQ. The ends lost 2 bases at V and 3 bases at J; junction bases unmatched: 8. CDR3 protein: CASSQPGLAGVMTDTQYF. As DNA, the CDR3 is TGTGCCAGCAGCCAACCCGGACTAGCGGGGGTAATGACAGATACGCAGTATTTT.

CDR3 sequence: CASSISRDKSTGELFF. CDR3 DNA: TGTGCCAGTAGTATTTCAAGGGACAAGAGCACCGGGGAGCTGTTTTTT. The chain is built from TRBV19 and TRBJ2-2; the D gene is possibly TRBD1 (6 bases). The CDR3 consists of 16 residues. Trimming removed 3 bases at V and 4 bases at J, with 15 bases between. Germline CDR1 reads LNHDA; CDR2 reads SQIVND (reference sequence). The variable domain in full, with the rest retrieved from reference TRBV19 and TRBJ2-2, is DGGITQSPKYLFRKEGQNVTLSCEQNLNHDAMYWYRQDPGQGLRLIYYSQIVNDFQKGDIAEGYSVSREKKESFPLTVTSAQKNPTAFYLCASSISRDKSTGELFFGEGSRLTVL.

The chain uses TRBV4-2 and TRBJ2-1, with D tentatively TRBD2 (6 bases). The germline gives CDR1 LGHNA, CDR2 YNFKEQ. V was trimmed by 1 base and J by 3 bases, leaving 16 bases between them. This CDR3 is built from 17 residues. DNA of the CDR3: TGTGCCAGCAGCCAAGTGCCTAGCGACAATTTCTACAATGAGCAGTTCTTC. Translated, it gives CASSQVPSDNFYNEQFF.

This rearrangement joins TRBV6-6 to TRBJ1-6; no clear D. Germline-derived CDR1 and CDR2 are MNHNY and SVGAGI (reference sequence). The CDR3 has 16 amino acids. The ends were cut back, 2 bases at V and 0 bases at J, with 8 bases in the middle. The CDR3 protein is CASSYEESSYNSPLHF. In nucleotides, the CDR3 is TGTGCCAGCAGTTACGAGGAGAGCTCCTATAATTCACCCCTCCACTTT.

The chain employs TRBV19 and TRBJ2-2; a weak D match, TRBD2 (6 bases). V shed 7 bases and J shed 5 bases, with 11 bases lying between them. Germline V gene sequence: CDR1 LNHDA, CDR2 SQIVND (reference sequence). The CDR3 is 13 amino acids. CDR3 protein: CASMGGKTGELFF. The CDR3 nucleotides are TGTGCCAGTATGGGGGGTAAAACCGGGGAGCTGTTTTTT.

CDR3 DNA: TGTGCCAGCAGTTTATCCGAACTATACGAGCAGTACTTC. Its protein product is CASSLSELYEQYF. The chain carries TRBV27 and TRBJ2-7; no reliable D call. Germline loops: CDR1 MNHEY, CDR2 SMNVEV (reference sequence). V lost 0 bases, J lost 4 bases, and 7 bases lay in between. This CDR3 is built from 13 residues.

The chain joins TRBV30 to TRBJ1-3; TRBD1 might be the D (6 bases). Per germline, CDR1 GTSNPN and CDR2 SVGIG (reference sequence). Trimming took 4 bases from V and 0 from J, leaving 19 bases between them. The CDR3 consists of 17 residues. CDR3: CAWTLPATGTSGNTIYF. Written as DNA, the CDR3 is TGTGCCTGGACCTTACCCGCTACAGGGACCTCTGGAAACACCATATATTTT.